These 24 T cell receptor beta chains came from one sample sequenced in a study of T-cell reconstitution after alpha-beta-depleted transplantation in children (dated by TCRdb to about 2016). Libraries were constructed by PCR. Sequencing used an Illumina HiSeq 2500. TCR library preparation used molecular barcoding, with unique molecular identifiers applied to normalize quantification of the TCRbeta repertoire. Through fastp at Q25 and MiXCR, TCRdb rebuilt clones from the public reads, retaining in-frame beta chains. Duplicate CDR3 protein sequences are folded into a single record with the most common DNA and genes. The sample table shows some 450,000 distinct CDR3 sequences, and around two fifths are seen once. 25% to 30% of the sample is taken by the ten largest. What this sample's treatment or condition label stands for: allogeneic hematopoietic cell transplantation with graft depleted of TCRalphabeta T cells and CD19 B cells.

The sequencing here drew on PBMCs, taken before TCRalphabeta/CD19-depleted stem cell transplant. All receptors come from a girl between 2 and 10 years old with aplastic anemia, due to receive a stem cell transplant.

V and J are TRBV13 and TRBJ2-7, with 11 bases that match TRBD2. Germline V gene sequence: CDR1 PRHDT, CDR2 FYEKMQ (reference sequence). The CDR3 has 13 residues. V lost 5 bases to trimming and J lost 9 bases; unmatched junction nucleotides: 6. The CDR3: CASSPRLAGWQYF. The DNA for the CDR3 is TGTGCCAGCAGCCCCCGACTAGCGGGATGGCAGTACTTC.

V is TRBV12-3 or TRBV12-4 and J is TRBJ1-5; D gene ambiguous. Between the trimmed V and J ends, which lost 5 bases and 0 bases, there was a span of 11 bases. CDR3 length: 15 amino acids. CDR3 residues: CASSPDGISNQPQHF. As DNA, the CDR3 is TGTGCCAGCAGTCCCGACGGGATTAGCAATCAGCCCCAGCATTTT.

The chain uses TRBV19 and TRBJ2-1, with 7 bases fitting TRBD2. Trimming at V came to 3 bases and at J to 7 bases, leaving 12 bases not matched to a gene. The CDR3 has 16 residues. Germline V gene data show CDR1 as LNHDA and CDR2 as SQIVND (reference sequence). The CDR3 is CASSILREGQRNEQFF. For the CDR3, the DNA is TGTGCCAGTAGTATCCTGAGGGAGGGCCAGCGAAATGAGCAGTTCTTC.

This clonotype has only one observation. The gene calls are TRBV20-1 and TRBJ1-4, with no clear D. This CDR3 is 11 amino acids long. Trimming removed 6 bases from V and 8 bases from J, with 10 bases in between. CDR1 is DFQATT, CDR2 SNEGSKA, per germline (reference sequence). CDR3: CSAPGWEKLFF. CDR3 DNA: TGCAGTGCGCCGGGTTGGGAAAAACTGTTTTTT.

This clonotype was detected ten times or more. This CDR3 is CASSYSSGGSYEQYF. DNA for the CDR3: TGTGCCAGCAGTTACTCAAGCGGGGGCTCCTACGAGCAGTACTTC. The V and J genes are TRBV6-5 and TRBJ2-7; 8 nucleotides align to TRBD2. The J segment lost 0 bases and the V segment lost 0 bases, leaving 1 base of the junction unmatched. This CDR3 is built from 15 residues. Germline V gene lookup returns CDR1 MNHEY and CDR2 SVGAGI.

This sequence joins TRBV10-3 and TRBJ2-7; no reliable D call. V was cut by 2 bases and J by 5 bases, with 4 bases left in between. The CDR3 loop spans 11 amino acids. CDR1 is ENHRY and CDR2 is SYGVKD in the germline V gene. CDR3 DNA sequence: TGTGCCATCAGTGAGAGGAACGAGCAGTACTTC. It translates to CAISERNEQYF.

This clonotype was seen ten or more times. The V gene is TRBV2, the J gene TRBJ2-7; perhaps TRBD1 as D (6 bases). CDR3 size: 14 residues. Germline lookup yields CDR1 SNHLY and CDR2 FYNNEI. Trimming cost V 2 bases and J 3 bases, with 11 bases left between them. CDR3: CASSEQGNYYEQYF. The DNA for the CDR3 is TGTGCCAGCAGTGAACAGGGGAACTACTACGAGCAGTACTTC.

This clonotype was detected ten times or more. The rearrangement links TRBV29-1 to TRBJ2-2, with 12 bases aligning to TRBD2. V was pared by 7 bases and J by 1 base, with 7 bases of the junction left unmatched. The CDR3 is 16 residues long. Germline CDR1 SQVTM, CDR2 ANQGSEA. The CDR3 spells CSAGGLAGLNTGELFF. CDR3 DNA sequence: TGCAGCGCCGGAGGACTAGCGGGATTGAACACCGGGGAGCTGTTTTTT.

The rearrangement joins TRBV3-1 to TRBJ2-1, with D tentatively TRBD1 (6 bases). CDR1 is LGHDT, CDR2 YNNKEL, per germline (reference sequence). This CDR3 is 15 amino acids long. The V and J ends lost 1 base and 9 bases respectively, with 16 bases between them. The CDR3 sequence: CASSQVSRGTGEQFF. CDR3 sequence (DNA): TGTGCCAGCAGCCAAGTTAGCAGGGGAACGGGTGAGCAGTTCTTC.

The CDR3 loop is CASSLPSGTYEQYF. In nucleotides, the CDR3 is TGTGCCAGCAGCTTACCGTCAGGGACCTACGAGCAGTACTTC. The V gene is TRBV7-9, the J gene TRBJ2-7, with D maybe TRBD1 (5 bases). The CDR3 spans 14 residues. Germline assignment: CDR1 SEHNR and CDR2 FQNEAQ (reference sequence). Trimming took 2 bases from V and 2 from J, leaving 10 bases between them.

The chain carries TRBV6-5 and TRBJ2-2; 7 nucleotides line up with TRBD2. The V and J ends lost 0 bases and 1 base, in that order; junction bases with no gene match: 11. This CDR3 is 19 amino acids long. The germline V gene has CDR1 MNHEY and CDR2 SVGAGI. The CDR3 loop is CASSYSSNWAGENTGELFF. The DNA of the CDR3 is TGTGCCAGCAGTTACTCGTCTAATTGGGCGGGAGAGAACACCGGGGAGCTGTTTTTT.

The chain carries TRBV4-1 and TRBJ2-1; TRBD2 aligns across 15 bases. The CDR3 sequence is 15 residues long. V was pared by 4 bases and J by 9 bases, with 4 bases of the junction left unmatched. The germline V gene has CDR1 MGHRA and CDR2 YSYEKL. As DNA, the CDR3 is TGCGCCAGCAGCCCCGGACTAGCGGGAGGGCCTGAGCAGTTCTTC. It codes for CASSPGLAGGPEQFF.

This clonotype has a handful of counts. The V call is TRBV28, the J call TRBJ2-7; D ambiguous. Trimming shortened V by 3 bases and J by 4 bases, and 19 bases separated the two germline ends. The CDR3 is made up of 16 amino acids. From germline, CDR1 is MDHEN and CDR2 SYDVKM. CDR3 protein: CASSFHGPKSLYEQYF. Here the CDR3 DNA reads TGTGCCAGCAGTTTTCATGGACCAAAATCGCTGTACGAGCAGTACTTC.

This clonotype has a handful of counts. The chain couples TRBV28 to TRBJ1-2; D uncertain. Deletions cut 3 bases from V and 5 bases from J, with 7 bases between. This CDR3 has 12 amino acids. The germline gives CDR1 MDHEN, CDR2 SYDVKM. The DNA of the CDR3 is TGTGCCAGCAGTTTCAACAGATATGGCTACACCTTC. Amino acid sequence: CASSFNRYGYTF.

This clonotype was detected a few times. CDR3 region: CASASTGPNTEAFF. Here the CDR3 DNA reads TGTGCCAGCGCCTCCACGGGCCCGAACACTGAAGCTTTCTTT. V is TRBV7-9 and J is TRBJ1-1; no definite D call. This CDR3 is 14 amino acids long. Trimming took off 8 bases at V and 1 base at J, with 14 bases between the two ends. CDR1 SEHNR and CDR2 FQNEAQ come from the germline V gene (reference sequence).

This clonotype was counted only a few times. The V gene is TRBV7-6, the J gene TRBJ2-3, with TRBD2 as a possible D gene (5 bases). The V end was cut by 5 bases, the J end by 0 bases, with 12 bases between. The CDR3 is made up of 15 amino acids. Looked up from germline, CDR1 is SGHVS and CDR2 is FNYEAQ. CDR3 sequence: CASSPSGSSTDTQYF. CDR3 coding DNA: TGTGCCAGCAGCCCCAGCGGAAGTAGCACAGATACGCAGTATTTT.

This clonotype has at least ten counts. The V and J genes are TRBV24-1 and TRBJ2-1, with D possibly TRBD2 on 5 matching bases. This CDR3 spans 15 amino acids. In germline, CDR1 is KGHDR, CDR2 SFDVKD. Trimming left V 0 bases short and J 8 bases short, with 13 bases between. The CDR3 region has the DNA TGTGCCACCAGTGATTTGGTGGGAGTCGAGGATGAGCAGTTCTTC. Translating gives CATSDLVGVEDEQFF.

V is TRBV27 and J is TRBJ2-2, with 8 bases aligning to TRBD2. The V gene's germline CDR1 is MNHEY and CDR2 SMNVEV (reference sequence). CDR3 size: 14 residues. Trimming cost V 8 bases and J 4 bases; bases outside gene matches: 6. The CDR3 sequence is CASSGGATTGELFF. For the CDR3, the DNA is TGTGCCAGCTCCGGGGGGGCGACCACCGGGGAGCTGTTTTTT.

This clonotype was counted only a few times. The J gene is TRBJ2-7, the V gene TRBV9; 14 bases are shared with TRBD2. The CDR3 has 16 residues. Looked up from germline, CDR1 is SGDLS and CDR2 is YYNGEE. Trimming cost V 3 bases and J 5 bases; bases outside gene matches: 7. The CDR3 nucleotides read TGTGCCAGCAGCGCGGGACTAGCGGGAGTGTTGAACGAGCAGTACTTC. The encoded protein is CASSAGLAGVLNEQYF.

The rearrangement uses TRBV20-1 and TRBJ1-1; D is ambiguous. Trimming removed 5 bases at V and 0 bases at J, with 13 bases between. Germline V CDR1 and CDR2: DFQATT, SNEGSKA (reference sequence). The CDR3 has 14 amino acids. CDR3 bases: TGCAGTGCTCGATCACTTATCGTGAACACTGAAGCTTTCTTT. This translates into CSARSLIVNTEAFF.

The chain combines TRBV7-3 with TRBJ2-5, with TRBD2 identical over 9 bases. This CDR3 has 17 amino acids. In germline, CDR1 is SGHTA, CDR2 FQGTGA. Germline trimming cut 1 base from V and 5 bases from J; bases unmatched to any gene: 11. The CDR3 spells CASSLNRLAGVTETQYF. The DNA of the CDR3 is TGTGCCAGCAGCTTAAATCGTTTAGCGGGGGTCACGGAGACCCAGTACTTC.

This sequence joins TRBV12-3 or TRBV12-4 and TRBJ1-1, with D possibly TRBD1 on 5 matching bases. The CDR3 totals 15 residues. V shed 7 bases and J shed 5 bases, with 20 bases lying between them. Here the CDR3 DNA reads TGTGCCAGCACCTTCGGGCGGACACTACCGACTGAAGCTTTCTTT. Protein sequence: CASTFGRTLPTEAFF.

The chain is built from TRBV20-1 and TRBJ2-7, with 7 bases fitting TRBD2. This CDR3 region has 12 residues. The ends lost 1 base at V and 6 bases at J; junction bases unmatched: 3. The V gene's germline CDR1 is DFQATT and CDR2 SNEGSKA (reference sequence). The CDR3 here is CSARAGGSEQYF. The CDR3 nucleotides are TGCAGTGCTAGAGCTGGCGGGAGCGAGCAGTACTTC.

This sequence joins TRBV4-2 and TRBJ1-2; D is uncertain. The V and J ends lost 4 bases and 4 bases respectively, with 16 bases between them. This CDR3 comprises 15 residues. The germline gives CDR1 LGHNA, CDR2 YNFKEQ. The CDR3 sequence is CASSRPTGEIYGYTF. For the CDR3, the DNA is TGTGCCAGCAGCCGGCCTACCGGGGAAATCTATGGCTACACCTTC.